The T cell receptor beta chain under discussion was sequenced for a study of T cell responses to AZD1222 COVID-19 vaccine. Across the whole study: Second-dose intervals of approximately 4 or approximately 12 weeks were pooled. Study-level results: Donors were chiefly white British, with a greater number of females, and clonal diversity was perhaps underestimated. Only a handful of individuals given AZD1222 were seropositive at baseline. Spike-specific TCR breadth and depth grew following two AZD1222 doses.

Germline V gene sequence: CDR1 SEHNR, CDR2 FQNEAQ (reference sequence). Losses at the gene ends were 2 bases for V and 4 bases for J; bases not matched to a gene: 4. The length of the CDR3 is 14 residues. Here immunoSEQ multiplex PCR was the method, and the copy in TCRdb shows in-frame clones only, minus some. This sample has 130,000 or so clones, with around 89% found just once. Of note for this clone: Its antigen remains unknown.

Sequences were derived from peripheral blood, sampled on day 0 of AZD1222 vaccination. The receptor comes from an adult in good health. The J gene is TRBJ1-2, the V gene TRBV7-9; 7 nucleotides match TRBD1. Here the CDR3 DNA reads TGTGCCAGCAGCTTAAACAGGGGTGCCTATGGCTACACCTTC. Protein sequence: CASSLNRGAYGYTF.